This entry lists 7 T cell receptor beta chains sequenced from one sample in a study of blood T cell repertoires in COVID-19. Some clones are missing from TCRdb's copy, which holds only in-frame ones; the method was immunoSEQ multiplex PCR. The sample contains approximately 200,000 clones, roughly 90% of which appear only once. Sequenced sample: PBMCs or T cells enriched from blood (not recorded which). The receptors here all came from a woman aged 25 to 45 who had been exposed to COVID-19.

With regard to this clone: The identical CDR3 is also encoded by other nucleotide sequences in the sample. The chain couples TRBV19 to TRBJ1-1; D ambiguous. Per the germline V gene, CDR1 is LNHDA and CDR2 is SQIVND (reference sequence). The CDR3 covers 13 residues. Deletions cut 2 bases from V and 1 base from J, with 5 bases between. In nucleotides, the CDR3 is TGTGCCAGTAGTATACCGGGGAACACTGAAGCTTTCTTT. Translating gives CASSIPGNTEAFF.

The chain has TRBV2 and TRBJ2-3; TRBD2 matches at 12 bases. The germline V gene encodes CDR1 SNHLY and CDR2 FYNNEI. Trimming removed 8 bases from V and 9 bases from J; junction bases left unmatched: 12. This CDR3 has 15 residues. The CDR3 sequence: CASGWTSGAPGTQYF. Written as DNA, the CDR3 is TGTGCCAGCGGTTGGACTAGCGGGGCCCCTGGAACGCAGTATTTT.

This clone appeared a single time. The chain combines TRBV4-2 with TRBJ2-3, with D unclear. CDR1 is LGHNA and CDR2 is YNFKEQ in the germline V gene. The CDR3 contains 13 residues. V was clipped by 1 base and J by 3 bases, with 5 bases between them. The CDR3 loop is CASSQVGTDTQYF. CDR3 bases: TGTGCCAGCAGCCAAGTCGGTACAGATACGCAGTATTTT.

This chain joins TRBV27 and TRBJ1-3; D might be TRBD1 (5 bases). Between the trimmed V and J ends, which lost 3 bases and 3 bases, there was a span of 9 bases. Germline V gene sequence: CDR1 MNHEY, CDR2 SMNVEV (reference sequence). The CDR3 contains 14 residues. The CDR3 loop is CASSFQGFGNTIYF. Written as DNA, the CDR3 is TGTGCCAGCAGTTTCCAGGGATTTGGAAACACCATATATTTT.

This clone came up a few times. This chain uses TRBV19 with TRBJ2-2; 8 bases map to TRBD1. The J segment lost 1 base and the V segment lost 10 bases, leaving 5 bases of the junction unmatched. Germline CDR1 LNHDA, CDR2 SQIVND (reference sequence). The CDR3 is 14 amino acids. CDR3 residues: CATGDRKNTGELFF. In DNA form, the CDR3 reads TGTGCCACCGGGGACAGGAAGAACACCGGGGAGCTGTTTTTT.

This chain connects TRBV6-5 to TRBJ1-1; D is unresolved. The V gene's germline CDR1 is MNHEY and CDR2 SVGAGI. The CDR3 extends over 13 amino acids. V was pared by 6 bases and J by 3 bases, with 11 bases between. Here the CDR3 DNA reads TGTGCCAGCAGCCTTACAAGCGACACTGAAGCTTTCTTT. Encoded protein: CASSLTSDTEAFF.

The CDR3 DNA is TGTGCCAGCTCACCTGCGGGACTCTCTGGAAACACCATATATTTT. This sequence encodes CASSPAGLSGNTIYF. The rearrangement uses TRBV18 and TRBJ1-3; tentatively, D is TRBD1 (5 bases). CDR3 length equals 15 residues. V lost 3 bases and J lost 0, with 9 bases in between. CDR1 and CDR2 from the germline V gene are KGHSH and LQKENI.